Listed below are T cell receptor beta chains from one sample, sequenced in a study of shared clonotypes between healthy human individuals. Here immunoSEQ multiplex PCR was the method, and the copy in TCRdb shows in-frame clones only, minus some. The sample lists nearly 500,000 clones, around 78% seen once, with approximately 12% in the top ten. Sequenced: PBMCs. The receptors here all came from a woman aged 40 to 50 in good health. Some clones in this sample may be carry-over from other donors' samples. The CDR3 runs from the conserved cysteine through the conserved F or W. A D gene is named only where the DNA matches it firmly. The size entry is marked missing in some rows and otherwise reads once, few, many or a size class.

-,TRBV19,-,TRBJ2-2,TGTGCCAGTAGTATAGGAGTGGCGGGGAGATACGGGGAGCTGTTTTTT,CASSIGVAGRYGELFF
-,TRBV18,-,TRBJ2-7,TGTGCCAGCTCACCAGCAGGGCAATCCCGAGGAGAGCAGTACTTC,CASSPAGQSRGEQYF
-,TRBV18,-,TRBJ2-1,TGTGCCAGCTCACCCTTCGAGGCTTCTACGAATGAGCAGTTCTTC,CASSPFEASTNEQFF
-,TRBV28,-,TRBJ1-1,TGTGCCAGCAGTTTTCCGGGAGGAAAAGCTTTCTTT,CASSFPGGKAFF
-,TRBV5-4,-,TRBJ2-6,TGTGCCAGCAGGGGAAGGGTCTCTGGGGCCAACGTCCTGACTTTC,CASRGRVSGANVLTF
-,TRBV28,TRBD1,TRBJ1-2,TGTGCCAGCAGGCTACCGGGACAGGGTCACTATGGCTACACCTTC,CASRLPGQGHYGYTF
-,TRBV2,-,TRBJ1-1,TGTGCCAGCAGTGTACCCGGGGACACTGAAGCTTTCTTT,CASSVPGDTEAFF
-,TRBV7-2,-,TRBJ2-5,TGTGCCAGCAGCTTAGCGGGGTGGCAAGAGACCCAGTACTTC,CASSLAGWQETQYF
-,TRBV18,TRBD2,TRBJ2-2,TGTGCCAGCTCGCCGACCCCTCTAGCGGCGAACACCGGGGAGCTGTTTTTT,CASSPTPLAANTGELFF
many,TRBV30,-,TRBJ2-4,TGTGCCTGGAGTGTGGGCTTAGGGACAGCGGGAAAAACCCAGTACTTC,CAWSVGLGTAGKTQYF
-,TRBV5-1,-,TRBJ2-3,TGCGCCAGCAGCCGGGACTCCAGCACAGATACGCAGTATTTT,CASSRDSSTDTQYF
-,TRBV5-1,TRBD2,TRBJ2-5,TGCGCCAGCAGCTTGGCATTAGCGGGAGTTGGGGAGACCCAGTACTTC,CASSLALAGVGETQYF
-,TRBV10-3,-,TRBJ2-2,TGTGCCATCAGTGAGGACCCGAACGGGGAGCTGTTTTTT,CAISEDPNGELFF
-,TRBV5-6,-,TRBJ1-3,TGTGCCAGCAGCTTGGGGGGGCGAGGAAACACCATATATTTT,CASSLGGRGNTIYF
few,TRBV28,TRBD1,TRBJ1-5,TGTGCCAGCAGCAAGACAGGGGCGGTTCAGCCCCAGCATTTT,CASSKTGAVQPQHF
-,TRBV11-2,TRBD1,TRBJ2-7,TGTGCCAGCAGCTTAATTCGCCTCCGGGACAGCCCTCCCGAGCAGTACTTC,CASSLIRLRDSPPEQYF